The present T cell receptor beta chain was sequenced within a study of regulatory T cells in long-lasting Graves disease listed by TCRdb under 2021. A note on the overall study: Antithyroid drugs had been taken for less than 3 months by newly diagnosed Graves' disease patients. This study used TCR sequencing and RNA sequencing of peripheral blood to compare persistent Graves' disease patients against newly diagnosed Graves' disease patients. The study was registered as a clinical trial and conducted in China. A total of around 35 samples underwent TCR sequencing: about 13 from persistent and around 20 from newly diagnosed Graves' disease patients.

Concerning this clonotype itself: This receptor's antigen is unknown. No much larger clone is present one base from it, and per-base qualities are unavailable.

Results the study describes overall, beyond this receptor: The authors acknowledged the small sample size as a limitation that may reduce accuracy. TRBV28, TRBJ1-2 and TRBJ2-5 were preferentially used in persistent disease, while TRBV20-1 and TRBJ2-1 were favored in newly diagnosed disease. Only peripheral blood was studied, because thyroid tissue, the primary lesion, was inaccessible. A larger number of public clonotypes was shared among persistent patients (approximately 2,500) than among newly diagnosed patients (roughly 930). Sequencing and analysis were limited to the TCR beta chain. Compared with newly diagnosed patients, persistent Graves' disease patients had lower TCR Shannon entropy and fewer highly expanded clones, which suggests clonal expansion.

V drops 5 bases and J drops 7 bases, leaving 12 bases in between. The germline V gene encodes CDR1 SEHNR and CDR2 FQNEAQ (reference sequence). The CDR3 sequence holds 14 residues, the cysteine and phenylalanine included. Only the CDR3 DNA is retained, 42 bases long and in frame from the first base. Receptor libraries were prepared by multiplex PCR. The sequencer listed for this sample is Illumina HiSeq 4000. TCR beta libraries were built with iRepertoire HTBI primers and Arm-PCR amplification of CDR3 regions. Gel purification was performed on PCR products prior to sequencing. As for the original processing: A total of fewer than 70 TRBV and some 15 TRBJ segments were identified across samples and were used for gene usage analysis of CDR3 amino acid clonotypes. COPE and FqMerger were used to merge filtered high-quality paired reads into contigs. BLAST was used to align contigs to IMGT TRBV, TRBD and TRBJ reference genes, with CDR3 defined following IMGT. Clonotypes above 0.1% frequency were classified as highly expanded clones. Repertoire diversity was measured by Shannon entropy, and V-J evenness by the Gini coefficient. A clonotype was considered public if more than one individual shared it. Clones were called with MiXCR by TCRdb after fastp trimmed the public reads at Q25, and only in-frame beta chains were retained. Every distinct CDR3 protein forms one entry, paired with its most common genes and DNA. What appears here as the V and J calls and clone size reflects TCRdb's work, not the paper's. For this sample there are 450,000 to 650,000 distinct CDR3 sequences; about 16% appear just once. The ten largest clones take up roughly 25% of the sample.

In the paper's terms, the time point label means: newly diagnosed GD, antithyroid drugs for less than 3 months. RNA was extracted from PBMCs in TRIzol for both TCR sequencing and RNA sequencing. The diagnosis of Graves' disease was made according to American Thyroid Association guidelines. Patients for the study were recruited at an endocrinology department in Xi'an, China. Each patient gave approximately 10 milliliters of peripheral blood, collected in an EDTA anticoagulant tube. Ficoll Paque Plus density gradient separation was used to isolate PBMCs, and no additional T cell sorting was done. An Agilent 2100 Bioanalyzer and agarose gel were used to assess RNA quality, and a NanoDrop 2000 was used to measure RNA concentration. These data were also reused for a study on T cells in Graves' hyperthyroidism and ophthalmopathy. As the second publication notes: A patient counted as having stable Graves' hyperthyroidism if no progression to ophthalmopathy occurred over 18 months of follow-up. Hyperthyroidism patients were newly diagnosed, had a disease duration of under 2 months, and were aged 18 to 65 years. The study excluded patients with uncontrolled infections, other autoimmune diseases, pregnancy or lactation. Diagnoses relied on clinical symptoms, serum thyroxine and TRAb, thyroid ultrasound and orbital computed tomography. A first-round RT-PCR of the TCR CDR3 used the HTBI primer set with the Qiagen OneStep RT-PCR kit. Most expanded thyroid clonotypes (frequency above 0.001) were also detected in blood, a finding suggesting that blood repertoires may reflect thyroid immune responses. In cross-validation, a model built on a 13 V-J signature told ophthalmopathy apart from stable hyperthyroidism with under 90% sensitivity and approximately 81% specificity, and in testing the same model reached 80%/75%. In validation, progression to ophthalmopathy was predicted by the model with roughly 71% sensitivity and 72% to 85% specificity, a median of 6.5 months before onset. To identify TCR V-J signatures that set the groups apart, the researchers used a discovery cohort of 100 patients, made up of 43 with Graves' ophthalmopathy and about 59 with stable Graves' hyperthyroidism. Whether ophthalmopathy could be predicted prospectively was tested in an independent validation cohort made up of some 20 hyperthyroidism patients plus 17 patients who later progressed to ophthalmopathy. The 90 or so discovery patients were randomly split 7:3 into training and test sets. In roughly six Graves' hyperthyroidism patients, the study also compared T-cell repertoires from thyroid tissue with T-cell repertoires from blood. After sampling, hyperthyroidism patients received methimazole starting at 30 mg daily, and ophthalmopathy patients received high-dose intravenous methylprednisolone. Libraries were constructed in a second round of multiplex PCR, after which size selection and purification were performed. Sequencing of the libraries was done on an Illumina HiSeq2000 using paired-end 100 bp reads. SOAPnuke was used to process the raw data, removing reads that contained adapters or uncalled bases, had a mean Phred below 15, or lacked an exact match to the constant primer or identifier. COPE v1.2.5 was used to merge the high-quality paired reads, and each unique nucleotide sequence was defined as a clonotype. MiTCR v1.1 was used to align clonotypes to the IMGT TRBV, TRBD and TRBJ reference segments. Analysis was restricted to V-J combinations with a frequency above 0.0001, which covered 98% to 99.2% of repertoires. The TCS score was defined as F50 (clonal expansion) divided by E x V (chaos), with BLOSUM62-based TCRdist calculated between CDR3 peptides within each V-J. Welch's t-statistics and random forest reduced 500 to 650 V-J features to under 15, which were used in a naive Bayes classifier (R e1071). No statistical method was used to set the sample size in advance, and investigators knew the group allocation. The paper reports TCR Vbeta CDR3 sequencing of approximately 140 peripheral blood samples: 40 to 45 ophthalmopathy, about 75 hyperthyroidism and approximately 17 progressor patients.

The V gene is TRBV7-9 and the J gene is TRBJ1-6; the D gene assignment is ambiguous. Sequencing used peripheral blood mononuclear cells (PBMCs), obtained at new diagnosis, from a patient treated with antithyroid drugs. The TCR was taken from a woman aged 35-60 years with Graves disease. Donor details come from another sample of the same person, matched by shared clones. The CDR3 region has the sequence CASSGLVLNSPLHF. The nucleotide sequence reads as follows: TGTGCCAGCAGCGGCTTGGTCTTAAATTCACCCCTCCACTTT. The reference TRBV7-9 and TRBJ1-6 proteins fill in what lies around the CDR3, so the full variable domain reads DTGVSQNPRHKITKRGQNVTFRCDPISEHNRLYWYRQTLGQGPEFLTYFQNEAQLEKSRLLSDRFSAERPKGSFSTLEIQRTEQGDSAMYLCASSGLVLNSPLHFGNGTRLTVT.